This T cell receptor beta chain derives from a study of cytomegalovirus exposure and HLA in healthy donors listed by TCRdb under 2017. As for the study more broadly: An earlier analysis of several hundred of the donors reported 250 to 350 Gb of sequence data and some 100 million unique TCR beta sequences from about 200 million T cells. In an earlier analysis of several hundred of the donors, high-throughput TCR beta sequencing was used to judge whether each TCR beta V gene segment behaved as functional or pseudogenic. A later analysis re-examined previously published TCR beta repertoires from 600 to 700 donors and added high-resolution HLA genotyping to investigate patterns of TCR occurrence. A later genetic analysis took genome-wide SNP genotypes for about 55% of the 666 donors and used that subset as a discovery cohort. Because of strong linkage in the cohort, roughly five DR-DQ haplotypes were treated as single units for association and clustering. On average, around 240,000 unique TCR beta nucleotide sequences were sequenced per donor among 350 to 400 genotyped donors of the cohort, with roughly 18% of those sequences being non-productive. HLA typing included class I and class II loci at four-digit resolution. Along with the roughly 710-subject first cohort, a separate validation cohort of around 120 different subjects was used. Typing coverage varied by locus: about 629-630 donors for A, B, C, DRB1 and DQB1; approximately 500 for DQA1; about 570 for DPA1; 450 to 480 for DPB1. In the later analysis, no new phenotypic data were used to find candidate immune exposures; instead, reliance was placed on TCR beta sequences and their occurrence across donors. All discovery cohort repertoires had been generated on a single sequencing platform. The study aimed to test whether signatures of past pathogen exposure could be identified by cataloging public T cell receptors. The T cell repertoires of some 670 subjects were profiled by immunosequencing and related to cytomegalovirus serostatus. Among the roughly 400 genotyped donors, under 90% belonged to the genetic ancestry cluster associated with self-reported Caucasian donors. About 310 gigabases of sequencing data and approximately 84 million unique TCR sequences were included in an early release covering around 600 HLA-typed donors. To predict cytomegalovirus infection status, the study brought together high-throughput TCR immunosequencing, statistical association of individual TCRs with disease status, and machine learning. Donor age, sex, ethnicity and CMV serostatus were collected together with the repertoire data. Overall results and qualifications from the work: V-gene and J-gene trimming of TCR beta chains was associated with a missense DCLRE1C variant in a later genetic analysis, and the association was replicated in an independent cohort. Most TCR sequences were seen in very few donors, while some public TCRs were found in many individuals. Broadly in line with IMGT annotations, most TCR beta V segments showed up in productive rearrangements about 90% or about 30% of the time in an earlier analysis of 450 to 750 of the donors. Three of the identified cytomegalovirus-associated TCR beta chains were confirmed in vitro to be specific for cytomegalovirus antigens. Immune exposure information for the cohort was limited to CMV serostatus. Correlated functional status among segregating V segments might reflect linkage disequilibrium, but an unknown experimental factor could not be ruled out. A further reported finding was that TCR beta sequences accurately predicted the HLA-A and HLA-B alleles for most subjects in the first cohort. Some 15 rarely observed V segments, including chromosome 9 orphons, were excluded from the earlier analysis of several hundred of the donors because counts were too low. In a later analysis, most CMV-associated TCR beta chains were found to appear HLA-restricted, with HLA associations seemingly driven largely by CMV exposure. A later analysis found that TCR association rates varied across HLA loci, with DRB1 alleles showing the most associated TCRs and HLA-C alleles the fewest. In a later analysis, HLA-associated TCR beta chains showed more clonal expansion and lower generation probabilities than non-associated chains that were equally common. A later analysis reported that several top co-occurrence clusters appeared linked to parvovirus B19, influenza, CMV and Epstein-Barr virus. Cytomegalovirus status was reported to be diagnosed by the classifier with high specificity and sensitivity in both the original and validation cohorts. The presence/absence analyses assumed that sequencing depth was roughly uniform across donors, and that assumption may not be true. The authors suggested that the approach could potentially be extended to other disease states and immunological phenotypes. A total of 164 TCR beta chains were listed by the study as associated with cytomegalovirus. Because the 87-base-pair reads could not distinguish some IMGT-functional V segments, including TRBV6-2 and TRBV6-3, those segments were excluded. The sequencing pipeline was judged likely to have produced a cluster of highly shared sequence variants as a technical artifact. The cohort was sequenced for TCR beta chains only, and without alpha or paired-chain data the features that could be detected were limited. A later genetic analysis reported fewer N-insertions in productive TCRs among donors in an Asian-associated ancestry cluster than the roughly 700-donor mean. HLA typing was unavailable for some donors at each locus, so association tests used only the typed subset. A later analysis associated 17,000 or so TCR beta sequences with specific HLA alleles at a false discovery rate of 0.05. Assigning TCR associations to individual alleles was difficult when HLA alleles, especially DR and DQ, strongly co-occurred.

The cohort was made up of 666 healthy bone marrow donors. Cohort members were all nominally healthy when sampled, although unrecorded immune exposures were likely present. The donor tested CMV seropositive and was one of the 289 seropositive cohort members. A peripheral blood sample was collected from each donor, and TCR beta sequencing was performed on peripheral blood mononuclear cells. Genomic DNA extraction from the blood cell samples was performed with the Qiagen DNeasy Blood Extraction Kit. The germline V gene (reference sequence) provides CDR1 LNHDA and CDR2 SQIVND. The CDR3 covers 16 residues, taking in both the cysteine and the phenylalanine. The read is trimmed to its CDR3 DNA, 48 bases read in frame from base 1. The junction shows trimming of 3 bases on V and 2 bases on J, plus 17 bases between the germline ends. In the case of this clone: There is no known antigen for this receptor. No quality values exist for individual bases; no much larger clone is one base distant.

The library was prepared using the immunoSEQ multiplex PCR assay. A mixture of 60 forward primers for TCR Vbeta segments and 13 reverse primers for TCR Jbeta segments was used in the multiplex PCR. Amplification of the CDR3 region of rearranged TCR beta genes was performed with a multiplex PCR assay on genomic DNA. Amplified TCR beta libraries were sequenced as 87-base-pair reads on the Illumina HiSeq System. Per the original workflow: A later analysis counted 75 million to 100 million unique TCR beta chains across the 666 repertoires, and some 11 million of these chains were shared by at least two donors. To remove PCR and sequencing errors, raw reads were error-corrected and collapsed into unique sequences using a nearest-neighbor algorithm that merged closely related sequences. V, D and J gene segments were assigned by aligning CDR3 sequences to IMGT reference sequences. For a sequence to be retained, a match of at least six nucleotides was required to both a V gene segment and a J gene segment. Rearrangements were called productive when the CDR3 lacked stop codons and stayed in frame with V and J; all others were non-productive. Following IMGT convention, CDR3 was defined as the stretch from the second conserved V-encoded cysteine up to the conserved J-encoded phenylalanine. The earlier analysis of 550 to 650 of the donors excluded any sequence lacking an unambiguous match to a single V gene segment. An earlier analysis of 587 of the donors classified V segments as functional when productive rearrangements were above 56.7% and as segregating when the standard deviation between donors was above 5%. To diagnose cytomegalovirus status from the catalog of TCR beta chain sequences, a statistical classification framework was built. A later analysis assigned V and J genes by comparing TCR nucleotide sequences with IMGT/GENE-DB human TR gene sequences. The TCRdist pipeline was used in a later analysis to assign CDR3 sequences and most-parsimonious VDJ recombination scenarios. In a later analysis, each TCR beta chain was defined by its CDR3 amino acid sequence together with its V-gene family, and reads lacking a unique V-gene family were excluded. In a later analysis, several hundred highly shared, low-generation-probability nucleotide sequences were removed to address suspected cross-contamination and a sequencing artifact. In a later analysis, a clonal expansion index was calculated for each public chain from normalized within-repertoire ranks of inferred template counts. A later analysis computed generation probabilities with a VDJ recombination model fitted to out-of-frame rearrangements, and checked the results against IGoR. Hypergeometric tests were used in a later analysis to score TCR-TCR, TCR-HLA and TCR-CMV co-occurrence, with a repertoire-size bias correction applied to the TCR pairs. To estimate false discovery rates, a later analysis permuted the HLA or CMV assignments 20 times. In a later analysis, co-occurring TCRs were grouped with DBSCAN, and TCRdist sequence similarity was added when clustering was performed within HLA-allele-positive subsets. Co-occurrence clustering excluded repertoires with fewer than 30,000 or more than 120,000 public chains, plus five with anomalous nucleotide sharing. TCRdb limited this immuneACCESS table to in-frame rearrangements with V and J called. A share of clones is missing; checked studies link under half to unresolved V genes, and the rest is unexplained. V, J and clone size are those of that table, while D and trimming were read from the DNA. This sample gives about 190,000 clones in total; just under 75% of them show up just once. The ten most abundant clones make up less than 4% of the sample.

This TCR derives from a woman younger than 45 in good health and CMV-seropositive. The V and J genes are TRBV19 and TRBJ2-7, with TRBD1 tentatively as D gene (6 bases match). Input material: PBMCs. The base sequence is TGTGCCAGTAGTATGGGCCCTGCCCCAGGGGCCTACGAGCAGTACTTC. Its protein product is CASSMGPAPGAYEQYF.